Listed below are T cell receptor beta chains from one sample, sequenced in a study of human CD8 memory T cell subsets. TCRdb reanalyzed the 5' RACE reads, giving one entry per CDR3 protein sequence and no DNA. This table lists several thousand distinct CDR3 sequences. The specimen was CD8+ T cells from PBMCs. These receptors were collected from a human donor in good health. The CDR3 runs from the conserved cysteine through the conserved F or W. Each record gives: J gene, V gene, clone size, CDR3 length, CDR3 protein. A row's size may be missing; if present it is once, few, many or a size class.

j_call: TRBJ1-1; v_call: TRBV9; clone_size: -; cdr3_length: 17; cdr3_aa: CASSVFPEGSMNTEAFF
j_call: TRBJ2-5; v_call: TRBV12-5; clone_size: -; cdr3_length: 16; cdr3_aa: CASAGPGHPYQETQYF
j_call: TRBJ1-4; v_call: TRBV7-9; clone_size: -; cdr3_length: 17; cdr3_aa: CASSSYAGTGSNEKLFF
j_call: TRBJ1-5; v_call: TRBV3-1; clone_size: -; cdr3_length: 15; cdr3_aa: CASSQTGGGNQPQHF
j_call: TRBJ2-7; v_call: TRBV27; clone_size: -; cdr3_length: 17; cdr3_aa: CASSFVNGLTGAYEQYF
j_call: TRBJ2-1; v_call: TRBV11-2; clone_size: -; cdr3_length: 14; cdr3_aa: CASSHGQGADEQFF
j_call: TRBJ1-2; v_call: TRBV5-5; clone_size: medium-sized; cdr3_length: 15; cdr3_aa: CASSYRGTVNYGYTF
j_call: TRBJ2-3; v_call: TRBV28; clone_size: -; cdr3_length: 15; cdr3_aa: CASRVTSGRVNTQYF
j_call: TRBJ1-1; v_call: TRBV15; clone_size: medium-sized; cdr3_length: 11; cdr3_aa: CATSRGREAFF
j_call: TRBJ2-1; v_call: TRBV6-2/TRBV6-3; clone_size: -; cdr3_length: 16; cdr3_aa: CASSQSLAGVRNEQFF
j_call: TRBJ2-5; v_call: TRBV5-6; clone_size: -; cdr3_length: 13; cdr3_aa: CASSLSSEETQYF
j_call: TRBJ2-1; v_call: TRBV27; clone_size: -; cdr3_length: 14; cdr3_aa: CASSSGGSYNEQFF
j_call: TRBJ2-7; v_call: TRBV28; clone_size: -; cdr3_length: 17; cdr3_aa: CASTLGTSPLLTYEQYF
j_call: TRBJ2-3; v_call: TRBV28; clone_size: -; cdr3_length: 18; cdr3_aa: CASSLPGQGTLVSDTQYF
j_call: TRBJ1-1; v_call: TRBV6-1; clone_size: -; cdr3_length: 11; cdr3_aa: CASSAYGEAFF
j_call: TRBJ1-5; v_call: TRBV27; clone_size: -; cdr3_length: 15; cdr3_aa: CASSLSWYGNQPQHF
j_call: TRBJ2-1; v_call: TRBV6-6; clone_size: -; cdr3_length: 14; cdr3_aa: CASSYSTGGNEQFF
j_call: TRBJ1-2; v_call: TRBV20-1; clone_size: -; cdr3_length: 13; cdr3_aa: CSAWTVFNYGYTF
j_call: TRBJ2-3; v_call: TRBV10-3; clone_size: -; cdr3_length: 15; cdr3_aa: CAISPSGGAIDTQYF
j_call: TRBJ1-1; v_call: TRBV5-5; clone_size: -; cdr3_length: 14; cdr3_aa: CASSLGTQYTEAFF
j_call: TRBJ2-7; v_call: TRBV20-1; clone_size: -; cdr3_length: 11; cdr3_aa: CSAVRASEQYF
j_call: TRBJ2-1; v_call: TRBV29-1; clone_size: medium-sized; cdr3_length: 14; cdr3_aa: CSVVRQGAGDEQFF
j_call: TRBJ2-1; v_call: TRBV5-1; clone_size: -; cdr3_length: 12; cdr3_aa: CASSFSDNEQFF
j_call: TRBJ1-2; v_call: TRBV7-8; clone_size: -; cdr3_length: 15; cdr3_aa: CASSVKTGGEDGYTF
j_call: TRBJ2-7; v_call: TRBV28; clone_size: -; cdr3_length: 15; cdr3_aa: CATRVASWQEDEQYF
j_call: TRBJ1-6; v_call: TRBV5-1; clone_size: medium-sized; cdr3_length: 16; cdr3_aa: CASSRDREVYNSPLHF
j_call: TRBJ2-5; v_call: TRBV7-9; clone_size: -; cdr3_length: 15; cdr3_aa: CASSLAQRTRETQYF
j_call: TRBJ2-3; v_call: TRBV29-1; clone_size: -; cdr3_length: 15; cdr3_aa: CSVPVPGLGADTQYF
j_call: TRBJ2-1; v_call: TRBV7-3; clone_size: -; cdr3_length: 15; cdr3_aa: CASSLSTSRYNEQFF
j_call: TRBJ2-2; v_call: TRBV7-8; clone_size: -; cdr3_length: 13; cdr3_aa: CASSLEQTGELFF
j_call: TRBJ2-5; v_call: TRBV13; clone_size: -; cdr3_length: 15; cdr3_aa: CASSVRDVRLKTQYF
j_call: TRBJ2-3; v_call: TRBV6-5; clone_size: -; cdr3_length: 15; cdr3_aa: CASSSSRGLTDTQYF
j_call: TRBJ2-1; v_call: TRBV6-5; clone_size: -; cdr3_length: 14; cdr3_aa: CASSWGLENNEQFF
j_call: TRBJ1-6; v_call: TRBV11-2; clone_size: -; cdr3_length: 17; cdr3_aa: CASGQGAPSSYNSPLHF
j_call: TRBJ2-7; v_call: TRBV7-8; clone_size: -; cdr3_length: 14; cdr3_aa: CASSLWAPRYEQYF
j_call: TRBJ2-3; v_call: TRBV4-1; clone_size: -; cdr3_length: 17; cdr3_aa: CASSQESWEGITDTQYF
j_call: TRBJ2-7; v_call: TRBV7-9; clone_size: -; cdr3_length: 11; cdr3_aa: CASSQQGTQYF
j_call: TRBJ2-1; v_call: TRBV5-1; clone_size: medium-sized; cdr3_length: 16; cdr3_aa: CASSPRTASGHNEQFF
j_call: TRBJ2-7; v_call: TRBV20-1; clone_size: -; cdr3_length: 16; cdr3_aa: CSADAASGTLSYEQYF
j_call: TRBJ2-1; v_call: TRBV7-9; clone_size: medium-sized; cdr3_length: 13; cdr3_aa: CASSWTMNNEQFF
j_call: TRBJ2-3; v_call: TRBV5-5; clone_size: -; cdr3_length: 18; cdr3_aa: CASSSKGLAGADGDTQYF
j_call: TRBJ2-6; v_call: TRBV7-8; clone_size: -; cdr3_length: 15; cdr3_aa: CASSLGVAGANVLTF
j_call: TRBJ2-6; v_call: TRBV27; clone_size: -; cdr3_length: 12; cdr3_aa: CASSSGANVLTF
j_call: TRBJ2-2; v_call: TRBV10-2; clone_size: medium-sized; cdr3_length: 12; cdr3_aa: CASSESHGELFF
j_call: TRBJ2-1; v_call: TRBV25-1; clone_size: -; cdr3_length: 12; cdr3_aa: CATSLSFNEQFF
j_call: TRBJ1-2; v_call: TRBV20-1; clone_size: -; cdr3_length: 14; cdr3_aa: CSASFTGMDYGYTF
j_call: TRBJ1-2; v_call: TRBV28; clone_size: -; cdr3_length: 17; cdr3_aa: CASSHQGTGYQYYGYTF
j_call: TRBJ2-1; v_call: TRBV30; clone_size: -; cdr3_length: 14; cdr3_aa: CAWSTGAGYNEQFF